The 18 T cell receptor beta chains below all came from one sample that was sequenced in a study of cytomegalovirus exposure and HLA in healthy donors. 60 Vbeta and 13 Jbeta primers were used in PCR. The repertoire was sequenced with immunoSEQ multiplex PCR; TCRdb's copy has only in-frame clones and lacks some. Here the sample spans about 160,000 clones, 65% to 85% being singletons. Specimen: PBMCs. The receptors stem from a man in his forties or fifties in good health and CMV-seropositive.

This chain joins TRBV18 and TRBJ2-6; 7 bases agree with TRBD1. This CDR3 has 17 residues. CDR1 KGHSH and CDR2 LQKENI come from the germline V gene. V gave up 3 bases and J gave up 0 bases; unmatched junction bases: 5. The CDR3 DNA sequence: TGTGCCAGCTCACCGGGACAGCCGAGCTCTGGGGCCAACGTCCTGACTTTC. Translation: CASSPGQPSSGANVLTF.

The chain uses TRBV5-1 and TRBJ1-3, with TRBD1 matching 10 bases. CDR1 is SGHRS, CDR2 YFSETQ, per germline. The junction had 9 bases not matched to a gene; V was cut back by 4 bases and J by 2 bases. This CDR3 region has 17 residues. CDR3 in DNA: TGCGCCAGCAGCGAAGGGACAGGGGAAACTCCTGGAAACACCATATATTTT. Translated, it gives CASSEGTGETPGNTIYF.

This clone came up once. The rearrangement joins TRBV21-1 to TRBJ2-1; the table's D call of TRBD1 was not tested on the DNA. TRBV21-1 is given as a pseudogene. This CDR3 contains 15 residues. The DNA of the CDR3 is TGTGCCAGCACCGTTAACCCGGGACAGACATATGAGCAGTTCTTC. Its protein is CASTVNPGQTYEQFF.

The chain carries TRBV6-6 and TRBJ1-1; weak D call: TRBD1 (5 bases). CDR1 is MNHNY and CDR2 is SVGAGI in the germline V gene (reference sequence). This CDR3 comprises 14 residues. V was trimmed by 4 bases and J by 1 base, leaving 10 bases between them. This CDR3 reads CASSWGGGNTEAFF. The CDR3 DNA sequence: TGTGCCAGCAGTTGGGGCGGGGGGAACACTGAAGCTTTCTTT.

About this clone: At the DNA level, this CDR3 is encoded by other sequences in the same sample as well. The CDR3 DNA is TGTGCCAGCTCACCAATCTCTCGCAGGGAAGGTGAAAAACTGTTTTTT. It encodes CASSPISRREGEKLFF. V gene TRBV18 combines with J gene TRBJ1-4; tentatively, D is TRBD1 (5 bases). CDR3 size: 16 residues. CDR1 is KGHSH, CDR2 LQKENI, per germline. V lost 2 bases and J lost 7, with 17 bases in between.

This sequence joins TRBV19 and TRBJ1-6; D gene unclear. The germline gives CDR1 LNHDA, CDR2 SQIVND (reference sequence). This CDR3 comprises 14 residues. Deletions cut 3 bases from V and 5 bases from J, with 8 bases between. The chain's CDR3 is CASSIRENNSPLHF. CDR3 in DNA: TGTGCCAGTAGTATTCGGGAAAATAATTCACCCCTCCACTTT. The variable domain in full, with the rest retrieved from reference TRBV19 and TRBJ1-6, is DGGITQSPKYLFRKEGQNVTLSCEQNLNHDAMYWYRQDPGQGLRLIYYSQIVNDFQKGDIAEGYSVSREKKESFPLTVTSAQKNPTAFYLCASSIRENNSPLHFGNGTRLTVT.

The chain carries TRBV5-1 and TRBJ1-6; 7 positions match TRBD1. The CDR3 extends over 14 amino acids. Germline values: CDR1 SGHRS, CDR2 YFSETQ. V gave up 5 bases and J gave up 10 bases; unmatched junction bases: 9. The CDR3 reads CASSPDRLNSPLHF. CDR3 bases: TGCGCCAGCAGTCCGGACAGGCTGAACTCACCCCTCCACTTT.

The gene calls are TRBV7-8 and TRBJ1-5; 8 nucleotides match TRBD1. The CDR3 is 14 residues long. Germline V gene data show CDR1 as SGHVS and CDR2 as FQNEAQ. V lost 5 bases and J lost 4; bases outside the gene matches: 4. This CDR3 is CASSLGTGNQPQHF. The CDR3 region has the DNA TGTGCCAGCAGCCTGGGGACAGGTAATCAGCCCCAGCATTTT.

This sequence joins TRBV27 and TRBJ1-5; TRBD1 matches at 8 bases. Germline V gene sequence: CDR1 MNHEY, CDR2 SMNVEV (reference sequence). This CDR3 region has 13 residues. Trimming removed 5 bases from V and 6 bases from J; junction bases left unmatched: 3. CDR3 sequence reads: CASSTTGAQPQHF. As DNA, the CDR3 is TGTGCCAGCAGTACGACAGGGGCTCAGCCCCAGCATTTT.

This clone was found once. The chain couples TRBV5-1 to TRBJ2-1, with TRBD2 matching 7 bases. The CDR3 extends over 14 amino acids. The V segment lost 4 bases and the J segment 4 bases; nucleotides outside the gene matches: 5. The germline V gene encodes CDR1 SGHRS and CDR2 YFSETQ. CDR3 amino acids: CASSGSGGYNEQFF. The CDR3 bases are TGCGCCAGCAGCGGTTCGGGGGGTTACAATGAGCAGTTCTTC. The full variable domain, in which reference TRBV5-1 and TRBJ2-1 provide the parts outside the CDR3, is KAGVTQTPRYLIKTRGQQVTLSCSPISGHRSVSWYQQTPGQGLQFLFEYFSETQRNKGNFPGRFSGRQFSNSRSEMNVSTLELGDSALYLCASSGSGGYNEQFFGPGTRLTVL.

The chain recombines TRBV9 with TRBJ1-4; D may be TRBD1 (6 bases). CDR1 and CDR2 from the germline V gene are SGDLS and YYNGEE. V was shortened by 4 bases and J by 5 bases, with 9 bases between the two germline ends. This CDR3 comprises 13 residues. CDR3 region: CASSRDKNEKLFF. CDR3 sequence (DNA): TGTGCCAGCAGCCGGGACAAGAATGAAAAACTGTTTTTT.

On this clone itself: Relative to the germline gene, one junction end is altered; a read error may explain this. The rearrangement links TRBV7-7 to TRBJ2-5; D might be TRBD2 (5 bases). Germline loops: CDR1 SSHAT, CDR2 FNYEAQ (reference sequence). This CDR3 is 15 amino acids long. The CDR3, as DNA: TGTGCTAGCAGCTTAGCGAGGTCCGGCCCAGAGACCCAGTACTTC. As protein: CASSLARSGPETQYF.

V and J are TRBV6-6 and TRBJ2-7; 7 bases are a match to TRBD1. The CDR3 consists of 13 residues. CDR1 and CDR2 from the germline V gene are MNHNY and SVGAGI (reference sequence). V dropped 6 bases and J dropped 0; count of bases not matched to a gene: 2. The CDR3 is CASSRQGSYEQYF. CDR3 nucleotides: TGTGCCAGCAGCCGACAGGGCTCCTACGAGCAGTACTTC.

The J gene is TRBJ1-1, the V gene TRBV4-3, with 7 bases that match TRBD1. Trimming took 1 base from V and 11 from J; bases not matched to a gene: 10. The CDR3 is 14 residues long. CDR1 LGHNA and CDR2 YSLEER come from the germline V gene. CDR3 sequence: CASSQGTGPSGAFF. The CDR3 DNA is TGCGCCAGCAGCCAAGGGACAGGACCCTCTGGGGCTTTCTTT.

The chain recombines TRBV7-2 with TRBJ2-7; the match to TRBD1 covers 10 bases. This CDR3 contains 15 residues. Unmatched junction bases numbered 5, after V lost 0 bases and J lost 6 bases. From germline, CDR1 is SGHTA and CDR2 FQGNSA. CDR3 in amino acids: CASSLAGTGAREQYF. The CDR3 nucleotides are TGTGCCAGCAGCTTAGCGGGGACAGGGGCTCGCGAGCAGTACTTC.

This clone appeared a few times. The V and J genes are TRBV7-9 and TRBJ1-1; D is uncertain. Germline V lookup: CDR1 SEHNR, CDR2 FQNEAQ (reference sequence). The length of the CDR3 is 14 residues. V lost 5 bases to trimming and J lost 0 bases, with 10 bases between them. CDR3 protein: CASSMVGLNTEAFF. CDR3 nucleotide sequence: TGTGCCAGCAGCATGGTGGGCCTGAACACTGAAGCTTTCTTT.

The chain has TRBV5-4 and TRBJ2-3; D perhaps matches TRBD1 (6 bases). Germline V gene data show CDR1 as SGHNT and CDR2 as YYREEE (reference sequence). The V end lost 4 bases, the J end lost 8 bases, and 17 bases lay between the germline ends. The CDR3 sequence is 14 residues long. The CDR3 here is CASSTGQSRGTQYF. CDR3 in DNA: TGTGCCAGCAGCACAGGACAGAGCAGGGGTACGCAGTATTTT.

This clone appeared a few times. The gene calls are TRBV30 and TRBJ1-4; possible D gene TRBD1, 6 bases. Trimming left V 0 bases short and J 8 bases short, with 13 bases between. CDR3 length equals 14 residues. Looked up from germline, CDR1 is GTSNPN and CDR2 is SVGIG (reference sequence). The CDR3 DNA sequence: TGTGCCTGGAGTGTAGGGGGAAGCCACGAAAAACTGTTTTTT. Amino acids: CAWSVGGSHEKLFF.